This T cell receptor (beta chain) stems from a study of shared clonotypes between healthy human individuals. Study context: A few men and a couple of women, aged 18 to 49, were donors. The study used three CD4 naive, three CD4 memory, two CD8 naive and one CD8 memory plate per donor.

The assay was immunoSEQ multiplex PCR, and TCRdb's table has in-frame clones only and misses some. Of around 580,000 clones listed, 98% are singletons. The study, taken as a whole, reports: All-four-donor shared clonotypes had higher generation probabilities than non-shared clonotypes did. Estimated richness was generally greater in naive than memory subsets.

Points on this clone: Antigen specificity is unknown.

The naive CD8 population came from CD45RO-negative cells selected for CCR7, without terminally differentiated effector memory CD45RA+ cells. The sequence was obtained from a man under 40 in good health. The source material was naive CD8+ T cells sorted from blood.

CDR3 coding DNA: TGTGCCAGCAGTTTCCACGGGACTAGCGGGAGGGTATCCTACAATGAGCAGTTCTTC. Residues: CASSFHGTSGRVSYNEQFF. The chain employs TRBV27 and TRBJ2-1; TRBD2 matches at 16 bases. CDR1 MNHEY and CDR2 SMNVEV come from the germline V gene (reference sequence). CDR3 length equals 19 residues. The junction had 6 bases not matched to a gene; V was cut back by 3 bases and J by 1 base.